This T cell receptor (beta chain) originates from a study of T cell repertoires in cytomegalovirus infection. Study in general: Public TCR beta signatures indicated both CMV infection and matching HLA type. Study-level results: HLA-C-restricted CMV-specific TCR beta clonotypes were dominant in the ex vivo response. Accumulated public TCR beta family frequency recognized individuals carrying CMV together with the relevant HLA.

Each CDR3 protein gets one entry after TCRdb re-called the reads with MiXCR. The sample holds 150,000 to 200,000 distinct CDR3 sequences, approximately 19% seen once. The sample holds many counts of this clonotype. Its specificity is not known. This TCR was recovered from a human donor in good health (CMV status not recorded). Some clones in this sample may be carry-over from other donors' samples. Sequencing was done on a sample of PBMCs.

The CDR3 spells CASKEYRVNTEAFF. Written as DNA, the CDR3 is TGTGCCAGCAAGGAATACAGGGTGAACACTGAAGCTTTCTTT. The V call is TRBV12-3 or TRBV12-4, the J call TRBJ1-1; D may be TRBD1 (6 bases). This CDR3 is built from 14 residues. The V end was cut by 7 bases, the J end by 0 bases, with 12 bases between.